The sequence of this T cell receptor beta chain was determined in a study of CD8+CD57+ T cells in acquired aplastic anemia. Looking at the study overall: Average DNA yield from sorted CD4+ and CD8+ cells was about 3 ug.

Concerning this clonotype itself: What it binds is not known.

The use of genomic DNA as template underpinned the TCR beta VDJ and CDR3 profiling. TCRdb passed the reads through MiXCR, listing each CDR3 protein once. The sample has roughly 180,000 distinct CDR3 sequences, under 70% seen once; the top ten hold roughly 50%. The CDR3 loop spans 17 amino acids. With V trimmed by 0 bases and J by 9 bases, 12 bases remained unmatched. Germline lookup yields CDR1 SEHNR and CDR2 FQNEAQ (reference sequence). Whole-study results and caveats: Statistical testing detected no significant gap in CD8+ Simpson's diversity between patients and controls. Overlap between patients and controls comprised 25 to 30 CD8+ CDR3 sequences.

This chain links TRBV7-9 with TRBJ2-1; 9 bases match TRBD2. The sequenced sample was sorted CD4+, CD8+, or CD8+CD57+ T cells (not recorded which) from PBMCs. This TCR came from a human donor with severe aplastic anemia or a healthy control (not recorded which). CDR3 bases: TGTGCCAGCAGCTTAGCCTCCGGGACTAGCTTAATAGGTGAGCAGTTCTTC. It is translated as CASSLASGTSLIGEQFF.